The T cell receptor beta chain described here comes from a study of T cell changes during pregnancy in multiple sclerosis. The length of the CDR3 is 18 residues. The V gene end was trimmed by 2 bases and the J gene end by 4 bases; junction bases not matched to a gene: 14. Germline V gene sequence: CDR1 SGHTA, CDR2 FQGNSA. TCRdb's copy holds only in-frame clones and misses some; the assay was immunoSEQ multiplex PCR. Of 50,000 to 60,000 clones listed, about 90% are singletons. The chain is built from TRBV7-2 and TRBJ1-2; TRBD1 matches 9 bases. Material: CD4+ T cells from peripheral blood mononuclear cells, obtained after pregnancy. The source is a female donor in good health, enrolled as a control in a pregnancy study. CDR3 sequence: CASSLPSRYGTGIYGYTF. DNA for the CDR3: TGTGCCAGCAGCTTACCATCAAGATACGGGACAGGGATCTATGGCTACACCTTC. Using reference TRBV7-2 and TRBJ1-2 for the parts outside the CDR3, the full variable domain is GAGVSQSPSNKVTEKGKDVELRCDPISGHTALYWYRQSLGQGLEFLIYFQGNSAPDKSGLPSDRFSAERTGGSVSTLTIQRTQQEDSAVYLCASSLPSRYGTGIYGYTFGSGTRLTVV.